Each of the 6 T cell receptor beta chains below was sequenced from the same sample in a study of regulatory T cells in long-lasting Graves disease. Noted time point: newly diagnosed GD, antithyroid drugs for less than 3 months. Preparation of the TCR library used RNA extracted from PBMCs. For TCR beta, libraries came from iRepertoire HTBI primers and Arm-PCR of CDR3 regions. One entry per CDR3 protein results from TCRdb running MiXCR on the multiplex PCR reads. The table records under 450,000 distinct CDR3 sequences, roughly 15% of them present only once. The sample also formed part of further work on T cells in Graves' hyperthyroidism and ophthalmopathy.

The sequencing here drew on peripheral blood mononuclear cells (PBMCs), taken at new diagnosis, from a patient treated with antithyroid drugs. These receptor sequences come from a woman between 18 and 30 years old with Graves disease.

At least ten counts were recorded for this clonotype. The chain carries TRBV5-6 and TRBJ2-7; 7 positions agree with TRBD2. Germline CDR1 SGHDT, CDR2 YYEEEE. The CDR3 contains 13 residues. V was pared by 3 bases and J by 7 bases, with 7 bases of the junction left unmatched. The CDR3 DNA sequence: TGTGCCAGCAGCTCAGGGAGGGCAGGGGAGCAGTACTTC. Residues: CASSSGRAGEQYF. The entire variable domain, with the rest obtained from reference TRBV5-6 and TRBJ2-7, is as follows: DAGVTQSPTHLIKTRGQQVTLRCSPKSGHDTVSWYQQALGQGPQFIFQYYEEEERQRGNFPDRFSGHQFPNYSSELNVNALLLGDSALYLCASSSGRAGEQYFGPGTRLTVT.

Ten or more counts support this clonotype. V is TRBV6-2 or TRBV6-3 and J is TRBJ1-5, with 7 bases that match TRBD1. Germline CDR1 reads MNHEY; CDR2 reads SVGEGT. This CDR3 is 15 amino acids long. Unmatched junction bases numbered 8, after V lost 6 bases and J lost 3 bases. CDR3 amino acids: CASRTPGQVNQPQHF. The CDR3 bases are TGTGCCAGCAGGACCCCAGGACAGGTCAATCAGCCCCAGCATTTT.

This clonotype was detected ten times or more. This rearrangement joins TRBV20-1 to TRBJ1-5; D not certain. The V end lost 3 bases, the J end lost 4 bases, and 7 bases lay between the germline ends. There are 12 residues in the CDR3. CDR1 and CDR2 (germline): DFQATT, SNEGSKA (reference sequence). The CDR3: CSASDRNQPQHF. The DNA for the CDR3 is TGCAGTGCTAGTGATAGAAATCAGCCCCAGCATTTT.

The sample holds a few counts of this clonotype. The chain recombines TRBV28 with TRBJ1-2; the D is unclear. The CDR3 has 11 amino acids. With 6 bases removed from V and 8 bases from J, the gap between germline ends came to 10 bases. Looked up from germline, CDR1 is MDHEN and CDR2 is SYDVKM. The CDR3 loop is CASRTYGGYTF. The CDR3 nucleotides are TGTGCCAGCAGGACCTATGGCGGCTACACCTTC.

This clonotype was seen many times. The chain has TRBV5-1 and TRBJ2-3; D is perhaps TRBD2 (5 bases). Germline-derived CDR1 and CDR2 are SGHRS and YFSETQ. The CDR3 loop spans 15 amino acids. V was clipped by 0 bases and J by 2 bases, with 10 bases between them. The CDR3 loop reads CASSLATGYTDTQYF. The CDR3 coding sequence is TGCGCCAGCAGCTTGGCTACGGGGTACACAGATACGCAGTATTTT.

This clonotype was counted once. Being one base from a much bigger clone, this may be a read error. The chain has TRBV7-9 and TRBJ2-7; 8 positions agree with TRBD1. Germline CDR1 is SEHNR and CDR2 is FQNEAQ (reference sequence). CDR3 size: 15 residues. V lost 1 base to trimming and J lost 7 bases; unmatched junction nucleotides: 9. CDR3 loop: CASSLGQGAINEQYF. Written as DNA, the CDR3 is TGTGCCAGCAGCTTAGGGCAGGGGGCAATCAATGAGCAGTACTTC.